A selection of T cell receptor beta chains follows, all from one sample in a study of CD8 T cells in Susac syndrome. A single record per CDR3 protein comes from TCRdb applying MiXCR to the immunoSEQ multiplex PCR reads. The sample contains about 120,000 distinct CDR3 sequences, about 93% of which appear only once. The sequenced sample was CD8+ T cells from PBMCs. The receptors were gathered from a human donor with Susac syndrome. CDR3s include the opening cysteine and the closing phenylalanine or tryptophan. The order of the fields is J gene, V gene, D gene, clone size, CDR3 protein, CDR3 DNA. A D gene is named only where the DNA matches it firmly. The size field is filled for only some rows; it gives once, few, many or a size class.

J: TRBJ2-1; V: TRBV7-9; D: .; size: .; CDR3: CASSLDRDYNEQFF; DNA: TGTGCCAGCAGCTTAGATAGGGATTACAATGAGCAGTTCTTC
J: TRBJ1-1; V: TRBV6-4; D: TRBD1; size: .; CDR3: CASSDGTENTEAFF; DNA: TGTGCCAGCAGTGACGGGACAGAGAACACTGAAGCTTTCTTT
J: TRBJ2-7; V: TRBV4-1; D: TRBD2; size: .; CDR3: CASSQAPPPSGRYEQYF; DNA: TGCGCCAGCAGCCAAGCCCCCCCGCCTAGCGGGAGGTACGAGCAGTACTTC
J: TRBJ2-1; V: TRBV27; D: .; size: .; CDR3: CASSLRGDAYNEQFF; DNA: TGTGCCAGCAGTTTACGCGGGGACGCGTACAATGAGCAGTTCTTC
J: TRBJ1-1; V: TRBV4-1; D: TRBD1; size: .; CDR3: CASSQQGGGHMNTEAFF; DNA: TGCGCCAGCAGCCAACAGGGGGGGGGACACATGAACACTGAAGCTTTCTTT
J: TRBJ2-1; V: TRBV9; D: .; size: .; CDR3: CASSVGGTYNEQFF; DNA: TGTGCCAGCAGCGTAGGCGGGACCTACAATGAGCAGTTCTTC
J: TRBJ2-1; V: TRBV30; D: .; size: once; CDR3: CAWTENYNEQFF; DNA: TGTGCCTGGACAGAAAACTACAATGAGCAGTTCTTC
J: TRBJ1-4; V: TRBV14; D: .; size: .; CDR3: CASSLGGNEKLFF; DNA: TGTGCCAGCAGCCTCGGTGGGAATGAAAAACTGTTTTTT
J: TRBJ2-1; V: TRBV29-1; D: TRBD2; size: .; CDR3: CSVGLAEPYNEQFF; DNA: TGCAGCGTGGGACTAGCGGAACCCTACAATGAGCAGTTCTTC
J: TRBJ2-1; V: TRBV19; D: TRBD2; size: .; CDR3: CASSMSGSENEQFF; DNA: TGTGCCAGTAGTATGAGCGGGAGTGAAAATGAGCAGTTCTTC
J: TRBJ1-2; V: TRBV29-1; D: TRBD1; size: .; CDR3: CSVRQGGGYGYTF; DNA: TGCAGCGTTAGACAGGGAGGGGGCTATGGCTACACCTTC
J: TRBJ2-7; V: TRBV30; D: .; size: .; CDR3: CAWSVGPAYEQYF; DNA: TGTGCCTGGAGTGTGGGCCCCGCCTACGAGCAGTACTTC
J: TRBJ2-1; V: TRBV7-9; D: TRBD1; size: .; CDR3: CASSLTGSGNNEQFF; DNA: TGTGCCAGCAGCCTGACAGGGAGTGGAAACAATGAGCAGTTCTTC
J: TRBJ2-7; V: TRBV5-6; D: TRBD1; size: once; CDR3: CASSLGGQTLYEQYF; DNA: TGTGCCAGCAGCTTAGGGGGACAGACCTTATACGAGCAGTACTTC
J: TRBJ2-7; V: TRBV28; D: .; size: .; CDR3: CASSSAEGEGPGYEQYF; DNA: TGTGCCAGCAGTTCTGCGGAGGGGGAGGGTCCGGGCTACGAGCAGTACTTC
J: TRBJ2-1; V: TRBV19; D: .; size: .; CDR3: CASGPAVYNEQFF; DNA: TGTGCCAGCGGACCGGCGGTTTACAATGAGCAGTTCTTC
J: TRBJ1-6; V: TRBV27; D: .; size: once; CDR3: CASSPRTETSPLHF; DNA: TGTGCCAGCAGTCCCCGGACAGAGACCTCACCCCTCCACTTT
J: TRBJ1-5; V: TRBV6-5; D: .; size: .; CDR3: CASSYSGDSNQPQHF; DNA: TGTGCCAGCAGTTACTCTGGGGATAGCAATCAGCCCCAGCATTTT